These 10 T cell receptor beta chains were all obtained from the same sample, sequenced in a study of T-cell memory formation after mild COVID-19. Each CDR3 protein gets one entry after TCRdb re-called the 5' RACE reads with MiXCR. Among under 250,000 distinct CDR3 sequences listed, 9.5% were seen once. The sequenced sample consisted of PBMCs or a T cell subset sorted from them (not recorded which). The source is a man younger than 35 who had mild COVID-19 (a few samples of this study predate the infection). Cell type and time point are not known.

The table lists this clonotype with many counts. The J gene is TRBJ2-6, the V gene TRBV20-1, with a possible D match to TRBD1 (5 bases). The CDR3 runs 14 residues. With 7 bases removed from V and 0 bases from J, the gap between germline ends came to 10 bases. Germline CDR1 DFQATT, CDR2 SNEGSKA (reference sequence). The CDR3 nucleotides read TGCAGTGGGGGTCAGGGCTCTGGGGCCAACGTCCTGACTTTC. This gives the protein CSGGQGSGANVLTF.

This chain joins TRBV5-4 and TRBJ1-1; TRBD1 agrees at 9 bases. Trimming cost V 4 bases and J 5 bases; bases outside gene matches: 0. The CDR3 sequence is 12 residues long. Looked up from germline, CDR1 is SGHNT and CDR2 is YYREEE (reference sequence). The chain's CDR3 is CASSGQGTEAFF. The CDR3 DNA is TGTGCCAGCAGCGGACAGGGGACTGAAGCTTTCTTT.

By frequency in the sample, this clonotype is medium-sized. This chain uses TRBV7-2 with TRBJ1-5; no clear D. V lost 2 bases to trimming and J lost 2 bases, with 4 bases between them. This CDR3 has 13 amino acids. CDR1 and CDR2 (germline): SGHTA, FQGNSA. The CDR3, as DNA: TGTGCCAGCAGCTTATCCGGCAATCAGCCCCAGCATTTT. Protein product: CASSLSGNQPQHF.

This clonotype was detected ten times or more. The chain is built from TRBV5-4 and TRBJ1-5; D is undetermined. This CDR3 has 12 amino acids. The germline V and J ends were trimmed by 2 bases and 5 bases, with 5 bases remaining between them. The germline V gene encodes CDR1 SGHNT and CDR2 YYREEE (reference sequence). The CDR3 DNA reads TGTGCCAGCAGCTTTTTGGATCAGCCCCAGCATTTT. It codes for CASSFLDQPQHF.

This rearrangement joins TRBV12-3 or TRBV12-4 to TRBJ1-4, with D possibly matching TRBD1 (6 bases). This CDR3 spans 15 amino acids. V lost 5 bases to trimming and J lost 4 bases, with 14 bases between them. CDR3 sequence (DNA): TGTGCCAGCAGTCCCGGGGGAGGGGGTAATGAAAAACTGTTTTTT. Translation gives CASSPGGGGNEKLFF.

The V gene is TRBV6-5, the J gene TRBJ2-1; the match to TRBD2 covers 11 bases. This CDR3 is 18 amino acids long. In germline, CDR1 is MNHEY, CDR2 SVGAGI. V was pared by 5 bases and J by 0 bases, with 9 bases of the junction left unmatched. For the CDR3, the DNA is TGTGCCAGCAGTACTTCAGGACTAGCGGGCATCTCCTACAATGAGCAGTTCTTC. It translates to CASSTSGLAGISYNEQFF.

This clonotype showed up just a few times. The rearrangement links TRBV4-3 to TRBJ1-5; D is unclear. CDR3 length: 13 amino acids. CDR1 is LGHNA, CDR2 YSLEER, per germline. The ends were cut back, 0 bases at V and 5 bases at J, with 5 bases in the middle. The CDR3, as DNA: TGCGCCAGCAGCCAAGAGAGTGATCAGCCCCAGCATTTT. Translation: CASSQESDQPQHF.

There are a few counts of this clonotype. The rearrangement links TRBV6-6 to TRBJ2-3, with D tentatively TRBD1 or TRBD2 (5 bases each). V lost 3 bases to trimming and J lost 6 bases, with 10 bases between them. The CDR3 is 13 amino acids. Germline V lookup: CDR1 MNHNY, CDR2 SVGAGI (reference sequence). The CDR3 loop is CASSYLAGDTQYF. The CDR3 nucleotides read TGTGCCAGCAGTTATCTAGCAGGGGATACGCAGTATTTT.

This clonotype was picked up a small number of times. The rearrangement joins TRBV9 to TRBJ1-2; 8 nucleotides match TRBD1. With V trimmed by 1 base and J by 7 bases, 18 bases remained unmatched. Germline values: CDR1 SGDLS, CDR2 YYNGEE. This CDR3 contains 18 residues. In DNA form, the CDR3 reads TGTGCCAGCAGCGTATCACGGGACAGGTCTACCTTACCGTCTGGCTACACCTTC. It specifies CASSVSRDRSTLPSGYTF.

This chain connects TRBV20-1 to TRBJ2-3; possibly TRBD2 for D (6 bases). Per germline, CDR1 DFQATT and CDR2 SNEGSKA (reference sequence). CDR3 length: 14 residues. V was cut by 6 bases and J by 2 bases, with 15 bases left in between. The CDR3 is CSARAGSSTDTQYF. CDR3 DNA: TGCAGTGCCAGGGCGGGGTCCTCCACAGATACGCAGTATTTT.